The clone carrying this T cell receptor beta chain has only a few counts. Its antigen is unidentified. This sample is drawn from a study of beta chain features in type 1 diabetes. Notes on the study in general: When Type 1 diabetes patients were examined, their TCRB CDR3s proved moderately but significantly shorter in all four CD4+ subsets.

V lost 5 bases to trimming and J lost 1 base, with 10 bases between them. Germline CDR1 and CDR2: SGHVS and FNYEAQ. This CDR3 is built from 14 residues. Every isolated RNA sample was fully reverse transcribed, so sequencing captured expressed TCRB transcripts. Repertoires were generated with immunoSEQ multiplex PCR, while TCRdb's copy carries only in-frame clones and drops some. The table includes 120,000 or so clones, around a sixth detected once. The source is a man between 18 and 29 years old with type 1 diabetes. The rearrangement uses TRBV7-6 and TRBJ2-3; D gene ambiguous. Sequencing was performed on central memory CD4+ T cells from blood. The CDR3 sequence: CASSHSWGTDTQYF. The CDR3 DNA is TGTGCCAGCAGCCACAGCTGGGGCACAGATACGCAGTATTTT.